These T cell receptor beta chains were read from a single sample in a study of vaccination effects on CD4 cells after COVID-19. Method: immunoSEQ multiplex PCR; TCRdb's copy keeps in-frame clones and lacks some. The sample records about 34,000 clones, around 75% being singletons. Antigens for these TCRs are unknown. This material consisted of CD4+ T cells from PBMCs cultured without peptide, taken after COVID-19 vaccination. The source is a human donor who had a prior SARS-CoV-2 infection. CDR3s include the opening cysteine and the closing phenylalanine or tryptophan. Each record gives: V gene, D gene, clone size, J gene, CDR3 DNA, CDR3 protein. The D gene is left open where the match is weak. Some rows have no size entry. The others give once, few or many, or a class for an expanded clone.

V: TRBV7-2; D: -; size: -; J: TRBJ1-2; DNA: TGTGCCAGCAGCATCAGGGGTACTCGTGGCTACACCTTC; CDR3: CASSIRGTRGYTF
V: TRBV9; D: -; size: -; J: TRBJ2-5; DNA: TGTGCCAGCAGCGTAGGCGGCGGAGGAGGCCAGTACTTC; CDR3: CASSVGGGGGQYF
V: TRBV5-1; D: TRBD1; size: -; J: TRBJ2-3; DNA: TGCGCCAGCAGCTACGGACAGGGGACCTATTCTAGCACAGATACGCAGTATTTT; CDR3: CASSYGQGTYSSTDTQYF
V: TRBV5-6; D: -; size: -; J: TRBJ1-4; DNA: TGTGCCAGCAGGAGGGATTCTGCTAATGAAAAACTGTTTTTT; CDR3: CASRRDSANEKLFF
V: TRBV5-4; D: -; size: -; J: TRBJ2-7; DNA: TGTGCCAGCAGCTTGAGGACAGACTCCTACGAGCAGTACTTC; CDR3: CASSLRTDSYEQYF
V: TRBV5-8; D: -; size: -; J: TRBJ2-7; DNA: TGTGCCAGCAGCCCTAATGGGTTCACGTTTGGGAGTTACGAGCAGTACTTC; CDR3: CASSPNGFTFGSYEQYF
V: TRBV7-9; D: -; size: -; J: TRBJ1-5; DNA: TGTGCCAGCAGCTTCGGACAAGGCCCCTCCGATCAGCCCCAGCATTTT; CDR3: CASSFGQGPSDQPQHF
V: TRBV9; D: -; size: -; J: TRBJ2-5; DNA: TGTGCCAGCAGTGCCGGAGAGACCCAGTACTTC; CDR3: CASSAGETQYF
V: TRBV19; D: TRBD1; size: -; J: TRBJ1-5; DNA: TGTGCCAGTAGTCGGCAGGGGGCCTCCGGGAGTAATCAGCCCCAGCATTTT; CDR3: CASSRQGASGSNQPQHF
V: TRBV4-3; D: -; size: -; J: TRBJ2-5; DNA: TGCGCCAGCAGCTCCTACCCCCCCCGACAGGAGGGAACCCAGTACTTC; CDR3: CASSSYPPRQEGTQYF
V: TRBV7-9; D: -; size: -; J: TRBJ1-1; DNA: TGTGCCAGCAGCCCAAGATTGGGCGAAAGTTGGACTAACACTGAAGCTTTCTTT; CDR3: CASSPRLGESWTNTEAFF
V: TRBV5-5; D: -; size: -; J: TRBJ1-6; DNA: TGTGCCAGCAGCTTGAACCCGTTTGCCTATAATTCACCCCTCCACTTT; CDR3: CASSLNPFAYNSPLHF
V: TRBV24-1; D: -; size: once; J: TRBJ1-2; DNA: TGTGCCACCAGTGACAGGACTTTCTATGGCTACACCTTC; CDR3: CATSDRTFYGYTF
V: TRBV30; D: -; size: -; J: TRBJ2-7; DNA: TGTGCCTGGAATGCCCAGGGGAGATCCTACGAGCAGTACTTC; CDR3: CAWNAQGRSYEQYF
V: TRBV13; D: -; size: -; J: TRBJ2-1; DNA: TGTGCCAGCAGCTTCAGGGTTTCCTCCTACAATGAGCAGTTCTTC; CDR3: CASSFRVSSYNEQFF
V: TRBV7-2; D: TRBD2; size: -; J: TRBJ2-2; DNA: TGTGCCAGCAGCCCGGGGGGCACCGGGGAGCTGTTTTTT; CDR3: CASSPGGTGELFF
V: TRBV4-3; D: -; size: -; J: TRBJ2-3; DNA: TGCGCCAGCAGCCAAGCATTGCCCGGGTACCCCACAGATACGCAGTATTTT; CDR3: CASSQALPGYPTDTQYF
V: TRBV24-1; D: -; size: -; J: TRBJ2-3; DNA: TGTGCCACCAGTGATCCCCTTGGTGGATACACAGATACGCAGTATTTT; CDR3: CATSDPLGGYTDTQYF
V: TRBV5-6; D: -; size: -; J: TRBJ2-4; DNA: TGTGCCAGCAGCTTGGTGATCCAGTCAATTCAGTACTTC; CDR3: CASSLVIQSIQYF
V: TRBV5-6; D: -; size: -; J: TRBJ1-1; DNA: TGTGCCAGCAGCTTAGTAGCAGGGAACACTGAAGCTTTCTTT; CDR3: CASSLVAGNTEAFF
V: TRBV6-5; D: TRBD2; size: -; J: TRBJ2-7; DNA: TGTGCCAGCAGGCAAAGCCTAGCGGTCTCCTACGAGCAGTACTTC; CDR3: CASRQSLAVSYEQYF
V: TRBV3-1/TRBV3-2; D: TRBD2; size: -; J: TRBJ2-1; DNA: TGTGCCAGCAGCCAAGGTCAGCGGGGGGCTTACAATGAGCAGTTCTTC; CDR3: CASSQGQRGAYNEQFF
V: TRBV19; D: TRBD2; size: -; J: TRBJ2-1; DNA: TGTGCCAGTAGTATTGGCGGGAGATGGGGTGAGCAGTTCTTC; CDR3: CASSIGGRWGEQFF
V: TRBV5-4; D: -; size: once; J: TRBJ2-1; DNA: TGTGCCAGCAGCTTGTGGAGGCCCCCCGGCAATGAGCAGTTCTTC; CDR3: CASSLWRPPGNEQFF
V: TRBV11-1; D: TRBD1; size: -; J: TRBJ2-2; DNA: TGTGCCAGCAGCTCAGACAGGGGGCGGGGGCTGTTTTTT; CDR3: CASSSDRGRGLFF
V: TRBV9; D: -; size: -; J: TRBJ1-1; DNA: TGTGCCAGCAGCGTAGACACATCCCGGGAGACTGAAGCTTTCTTT; CDR3: CASSVDTSRETEAFF
V: TRBV20-1; D: -; size: -; J: TRBJ1-2; DNA: TGCAGTGCTAGAGATTGGCCAGGGGACACCTTC; CDR3: CSARDWPGDTF
V: TRBV9; D: -; size: -; J: TRBJ1-4; DNA: TGTGCCAGCAGCGTAGACCCCACTGAAAAACTGTTTTTT; CDR3: CASSVDPTEKLFF
V: TRBV9; D: -; size: -; J: TRBJ1-6; DNA: TGTGCCAGCAGCCCCTCCCTAAGTCCGGGAACACCCCTCCACTTT; CDR3: CASSPSLSPGTPLHF
V: TRBV7-8; D: -; size: -; J: TRBJ1-5; DNA: TGTGCCAGCAGCCCGATGGGTAGGGACAATCAGCCCCAGCATTTT; CDR3: CASSPMGRDNQPQHF
V: TRBV24-1; D: -; size: -; J: TRBJ2-7; DNA: TGTGCCACCAGTGATTCTCAGGGGTGGGAGAGGGAGCAGTACTTC; CDR3: CATSDSQGWEREQYF
V: TRBV5-1; D: -; size: -; J: TRBJ1-4; DNA: TGCGCCAGCAGCTGGACAACTAATGAAAAACTGTTTTTT; CDR3: CASSWTTNEKLFF
V: TRBV7-9; D: -; size: few; J: TRBJ1-2; DNA: TGTGCCAGCAGCTTAGCCCCCAAGACAGGAAACTATGGCTACACCTTC; CDR3: CASSLAPKTGNYGYTF
V: TRBV7-2; D: -; size: -; J: TRBJ2-1; DNA: TGTGCCAGCAGCTTAGACCGTTACAATGAGCAGTTCTTC; CDR3: CASSLDRYNEQFF
V: TRBV24-1; D: TRBD1; size: once; J: TRBJ1-2; DNA: TGTGCCACCAGTGACCCTTCGCTGACAGGGGAGCTCAGCGGCTACACCTTC; CDR3: CATSDPSLTGELSGYTF
V: TRBV4-3; D: TRBD2; size: -; J: TRBJ2-5; DNA: TGCGCCAGCAGCCAAGATCTAGCGGGAGGGCCCTACGGCCAGGGTTCGGAGACCCAGTACTTC; CDR3: CASSQDLAGGPYGQGSETQYF
V: TRBV10-3; D: -; size: -; J: TRBJ2-5; DNA: TGTGCCATGCGGGCTTTAGTGGGGGAGACCCAGTACTTC; CDR3: CAMRALVGETQYF
V: TRBV5-1; D: -; size: -; J: TRBJ1-3; DNA: TGCGCCAGCAGCTTGGCGGGGCAGAACACCATATATTTT; CDR3: CASSLAGQNTIYF
V: TRBV10-3; D: TRBD2; size: -; J: TRBJ2-4; DNA: TGTGCCATCAGTGCACGGGGGGGGTTCGCCAAAAACATTCAGTACTTC; CDR3: CAISARGGFAKNIQYF
V: TRBV11-3; D: TRBD2; size: -; J: TRBJ2-2; DNA: TGTGCCAGCAGCCCCCACCCTAGCGGTCTCACCGGGGAGCTGTTTTTT; CDR3: CASSPHPSGLTGELFF
V: TRBV4-2; D: TRBD2; size: few; J: TRBJ2-1; DNA: TGTGCCAGCAGCCAAGCAACTAGCGAGGCCTACAATGAGCAGTTCTTC; CDR3: CASSQATSEAYNEQFF
V: TRBV18; D: TRBD1; size: -; J: TRBJ1-2; DNA: TGTGCCAGCTCACCCCTCGCCGGACAGGGAATAAACCTCTATGGCTACACCTTC; CDR3: CASSPLAGQGINLYGYTF
V: TRBV16; D: TRBD1; size: once; J: TRBJ1-4; DNA: TGTGCCAGCAGCCACCAGACAGGGTGGAATGAAAAACTGTTTTTT; CDR3: CASSHQTGWNEKLFF
V: TRBV19; D: TRBD2; size: -; J: TRBJ2-1; DNA: TGTGCCAGTACCCTAACCACCGGGAGGGAGATAATCCCAGAGCAGTTCTTC; CDR3: CASTLTTGREIIPEQFF